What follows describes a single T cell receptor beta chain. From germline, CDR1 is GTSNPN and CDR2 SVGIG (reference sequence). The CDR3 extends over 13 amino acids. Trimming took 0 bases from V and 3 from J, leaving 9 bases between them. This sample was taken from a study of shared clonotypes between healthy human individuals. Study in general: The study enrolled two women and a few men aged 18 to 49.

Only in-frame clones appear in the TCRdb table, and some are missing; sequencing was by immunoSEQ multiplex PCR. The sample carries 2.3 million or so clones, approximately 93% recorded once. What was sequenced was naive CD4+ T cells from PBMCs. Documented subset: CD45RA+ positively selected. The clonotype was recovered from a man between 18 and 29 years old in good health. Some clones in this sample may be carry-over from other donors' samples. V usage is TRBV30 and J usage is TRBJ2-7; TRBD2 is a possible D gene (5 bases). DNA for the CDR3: TGTGCCTGGAGTGTCGGCGGAGGCTACGAGCAGTACTTC. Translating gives CAWSVGGGYEQYF.